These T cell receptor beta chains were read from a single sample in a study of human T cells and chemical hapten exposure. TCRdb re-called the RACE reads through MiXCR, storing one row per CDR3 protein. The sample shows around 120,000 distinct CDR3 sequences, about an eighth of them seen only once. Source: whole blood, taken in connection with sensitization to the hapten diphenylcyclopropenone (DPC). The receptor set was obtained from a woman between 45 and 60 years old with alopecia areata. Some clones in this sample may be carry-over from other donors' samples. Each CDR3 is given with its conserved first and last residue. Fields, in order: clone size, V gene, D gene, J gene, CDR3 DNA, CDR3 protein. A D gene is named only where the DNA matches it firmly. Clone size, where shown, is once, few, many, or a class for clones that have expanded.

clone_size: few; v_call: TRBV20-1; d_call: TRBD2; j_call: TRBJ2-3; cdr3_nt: TGCAGTGCTAGTAAGACTAGCGGCACAGATACGCAGTATTTT; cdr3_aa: CSASKTSGTDTQYF
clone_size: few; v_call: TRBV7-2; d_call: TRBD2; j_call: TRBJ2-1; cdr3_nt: TGTGCCAGCAGCCCTCTTCATCGGGGGAGAGGTCAGCGGGGTGAGCAGTTCTTC; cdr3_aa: CASSPLHRGRGQRGEQFF
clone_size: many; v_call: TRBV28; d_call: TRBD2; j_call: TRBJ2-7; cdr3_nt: TGTGCCAGCAAGGAGCAGGGAGGGATCTACGAGCAGTACTTC; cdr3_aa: CASKEQGGIYEQYF
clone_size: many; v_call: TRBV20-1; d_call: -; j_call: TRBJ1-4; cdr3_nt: TGCAGTGCTAGAGATCATCGCGCAACTAATGAAAAACTGTTTTTT; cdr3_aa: CSARDHRATNEKLFF
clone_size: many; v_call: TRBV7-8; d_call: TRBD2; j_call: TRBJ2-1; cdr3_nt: TGTGCCAGCAGCCCAGGGGCCTCTAGCGGGAGGGGATCGTGGTTCTTC; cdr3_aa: CASSPGASSGRGSWFF
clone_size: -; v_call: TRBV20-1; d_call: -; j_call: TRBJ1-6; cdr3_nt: TGCAGTGCCAAAGCAGGAGGGTATAATTCACCCCTCCACTTT; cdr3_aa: CSAKAGGYNSPLHF
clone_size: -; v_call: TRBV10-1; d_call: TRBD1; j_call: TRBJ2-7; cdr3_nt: TGCGCCAGCAGCCAGACAGGGGATACCTACGAGCAGTACTTC; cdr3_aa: CASSQTGDTYEQYF
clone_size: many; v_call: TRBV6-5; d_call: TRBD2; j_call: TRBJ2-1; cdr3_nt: TGTGCCAGCAGATCAGCGGGGGGACAGTACAATGAGCAGTTCTTC; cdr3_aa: CASRSAGGQYNEQFF
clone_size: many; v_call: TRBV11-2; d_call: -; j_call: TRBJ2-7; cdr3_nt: TGTGCCAGCTCAGAACAGGGAAGCTCCTACGAGCAGTACTTC; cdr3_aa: CASSEQGSSYEQYF
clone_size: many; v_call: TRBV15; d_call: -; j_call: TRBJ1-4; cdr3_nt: TGTGCCACCAGCAGAGGGGGAGGGACTAATGAAAAACTGTTTTTT; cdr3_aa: CATSRGGGTNEKLFF
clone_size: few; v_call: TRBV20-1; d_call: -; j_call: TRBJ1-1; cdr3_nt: TGCAGTGAACCGGGAAGAAACACTGAAGCTTTCTTT; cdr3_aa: CSEPGRNTEAFF
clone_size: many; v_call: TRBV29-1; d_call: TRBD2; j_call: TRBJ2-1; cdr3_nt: TGCAGCAGCAGGCGGGGGTTAGGGAATGAGCAGTTCTTC; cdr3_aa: CSSRRGLGNEQFF
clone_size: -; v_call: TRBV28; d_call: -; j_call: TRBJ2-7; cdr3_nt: TGTGCCAGCAGTTTAGAGGGGTCCCCCTACGAGCAGTACTTC; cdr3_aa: CASSLEGSPYEQYF
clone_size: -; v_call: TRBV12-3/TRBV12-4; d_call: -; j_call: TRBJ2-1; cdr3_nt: TGTGCCAGCAGTTTACCCGAGGGACTTAGCAATGAGCAGTTCTTC; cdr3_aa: CASSLPEGLSNEQFF
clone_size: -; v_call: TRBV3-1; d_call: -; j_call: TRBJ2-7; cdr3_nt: TGTGCCAGCAGCCAAGGTGGAGTTCTATCCTACGAGCAGTACTTC; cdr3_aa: CASSQGGVLSYEQYF
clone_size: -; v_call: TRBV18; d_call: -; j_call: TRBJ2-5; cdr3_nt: TGTGCCAGCTCACCAGAGTACCAAGAGACCCAGTACTTC; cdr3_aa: CASSPEYQETQYF
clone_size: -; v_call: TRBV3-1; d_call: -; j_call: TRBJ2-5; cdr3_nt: TGTGCCAGCAGCCAACTTCAAGAGACCCAGTACTTC; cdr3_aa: CASSQLQETQYF
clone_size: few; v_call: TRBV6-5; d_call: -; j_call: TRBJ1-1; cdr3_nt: TGTGCCACAGAACCAGGACCCAACGCCCCGAGGAACACTGAAGCTTTCTTT; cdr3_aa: CATEPGPNAPRNTEAFF
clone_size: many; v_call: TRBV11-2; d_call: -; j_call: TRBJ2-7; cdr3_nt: TGTGCCAGCAGCTTAGATCTGCAGCACTACGAGCAGTACTTC; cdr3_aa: CASSLDLQHYEQYF
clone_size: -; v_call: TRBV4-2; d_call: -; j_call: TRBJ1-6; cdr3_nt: TGTGCCAGCAGCCAAGAGAGGCAGAGCTCCTATAATTCACCCCTCCACTTT; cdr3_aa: CASSQERQSSYNSPLHF
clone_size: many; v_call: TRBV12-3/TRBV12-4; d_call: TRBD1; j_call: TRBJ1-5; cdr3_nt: TGTGCCACCATTCAAGGGACAGGGGTCGGCAATCAGCCCCAGCATTTT; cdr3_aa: CATIQGTGVGNQPQHF
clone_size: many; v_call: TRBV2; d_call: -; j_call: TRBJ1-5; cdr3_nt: TGTGCCAGCAGTGTGTTGGGAGGGAGCAATCAGCCCCAGCATTTT; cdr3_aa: CASSVLGGSNQPQHF
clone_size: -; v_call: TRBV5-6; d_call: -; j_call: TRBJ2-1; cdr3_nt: TGTGCCAGCAGCTCCTGGACAGTTTCCTATGAGCAGTTCTTC; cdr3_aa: CASSSWTVSYEQFF